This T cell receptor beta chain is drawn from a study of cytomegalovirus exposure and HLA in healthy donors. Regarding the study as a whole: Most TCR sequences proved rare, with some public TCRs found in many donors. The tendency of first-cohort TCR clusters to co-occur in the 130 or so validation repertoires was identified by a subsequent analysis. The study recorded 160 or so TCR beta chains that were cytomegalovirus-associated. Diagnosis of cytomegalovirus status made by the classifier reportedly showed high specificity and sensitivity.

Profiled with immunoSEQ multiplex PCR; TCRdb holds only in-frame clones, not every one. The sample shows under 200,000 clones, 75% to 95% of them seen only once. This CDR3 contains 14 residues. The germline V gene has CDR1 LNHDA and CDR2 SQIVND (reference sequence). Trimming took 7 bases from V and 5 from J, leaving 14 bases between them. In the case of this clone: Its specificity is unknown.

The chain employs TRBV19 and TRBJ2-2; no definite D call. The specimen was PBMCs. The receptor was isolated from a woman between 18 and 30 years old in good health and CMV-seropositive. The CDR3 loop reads CASTQTGGTGELFF. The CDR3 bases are TGTGCCAGTACCCAAACGGGTGGAACCGGGGAGCTGTTTTTT.